This T cell receptor beta chain originates from a study of blood T cell repertoires in COVID-19. At the level of the study: From the United States, Italy and Spain came samples of acute and convalescent COVID-19. T cells, B-cell-depleted T cells, or PBMCs supplied cDNA or gDNA.

This CDR3 has 16 residues. Germline V gene sequence: CDR1 MGHRA, CDR2 YSYEKL. Trimming removed 4 bases at V and 2 bases at J, with 17 bases between. Produced via immunoSEQ multiplex PCR; TCRdb's table is partial and in-frame only. Counted here are about 140,000 clones, around 84% occurring once; the ten biggest clones make up approximately 9%. The sample consisted of peripheral blood. The sequence came from a man aged 25 to 40 with COVID-19, enrolled during active disease. V is TRBV4-1 and J is TRBJ1-1; a possible D gene is TRBD1 (5 bases). The CDR3 DNA is TGCGCCAGCAGCCCGAGAAATGTCAGGGCAAACACTGAAGCTTTCTTT. This encodes CASSPRNVRANTEAFF.